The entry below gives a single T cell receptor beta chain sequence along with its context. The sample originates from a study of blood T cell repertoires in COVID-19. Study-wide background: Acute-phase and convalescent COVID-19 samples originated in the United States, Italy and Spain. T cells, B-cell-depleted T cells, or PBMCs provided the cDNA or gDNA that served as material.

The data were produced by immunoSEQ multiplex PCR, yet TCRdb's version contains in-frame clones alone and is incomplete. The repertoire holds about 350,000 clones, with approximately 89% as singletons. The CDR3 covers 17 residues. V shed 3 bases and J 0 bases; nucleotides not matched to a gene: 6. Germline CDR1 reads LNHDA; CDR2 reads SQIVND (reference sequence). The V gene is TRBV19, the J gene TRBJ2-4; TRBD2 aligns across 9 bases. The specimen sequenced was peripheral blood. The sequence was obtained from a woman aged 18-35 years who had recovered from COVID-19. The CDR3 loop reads CASSILAGGIAKNIQYF. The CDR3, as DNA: TGTGCCAGTAGTATTCTGGCGGGAGGGATAGCCAAAAACATTCAGTACTTC.